The 20 T cell receptor beta chains given below trace back to one sample, sequenced in a study of PD-L1 blockade in urothelial cancer. This table comes from immunoSEQ multiplex PCR, and its TCRdb copy is limited to in-frame clones, with some not included. The sample includes some 31,000 clones, about 85% of them seen just once. Time point described: peripheral blood 6 weeks after treatment start. The source material was PBMCs, sampled around atezolizumab (anti-PD-L1) treatment. These receptors were obtained from a man in his 70s with urothelial cancer.

This chain joins TRBV5-8 and TRBJ2-1; 8 bases are shared with TRBD1. CDR3 length: 13 amino acids. After removal of 7 bases from V and 4 bases from J, the junction contained 4 bases not matched to a gene. The germline V gene encodes CDR1 SGHTS and CDR2 YDEGEE. CDR3: CASGTGSYNEQFF. CDR3 bases: TGTGCCAGCGGGACAGGTTCTTACAATGAGCAGTTCTTC.

The rearrangement joins TRBV5-5 to TRBJ2-1, with TRBD2 matching 7 bases. V was pared by 2 bases and J by 8 bases, with 4 bases of the junction left unmatched. CDR3 length: 13 amino acids. The germline V gene encodes CDR1 SGHKS and CDR2 YYEKEE (reference sequence). The CDR3 sequence: CASSFRGGDEQFF. In DNA, the CDR3 is TGTGCCAGCAGCTTCCGGGGAGGGGATGAGCAGTTCTTC.

V usage is TRBV4-2 and J usage is TRBJ2-7; TRBD1 aligns across 9 bases. This CDR3 is 16 amino acids long. The trim removed 5 bases at V and 3 bases at J, leaving 11 bases unmatched. Germline assignment: CDR1 LGHNA and CDR2 YNFKEQ. DNA of the CDR3: TGTGCCAGCAGCGGATTGGGACAGGGTACTTACTACGAGCAGTACTTC. It encodes CASSGLGQGTYYEQYF.

This clone was observed once. The chain links TRBV7-8 to TRBJ2-7; 7 bases line up with TRBD2. The CDR3 is made up of 14 amino acids. CDR1 and CDR2 (germline): SGHVS, FQNEAQ. The trim removed 5 bases at V and 3 bases at J, leaving 7 bases unmatched. The CDR3 DNA reads TGTGCCAGCAGCATTTCCGGGAGGATCTACGAGCAGTACTTC. Its protein product is CASSISGRIYEQYF. The variable domain in full, completed from reference TRBV7-8 and TRBJ2-7, reads GAGVSQSPRYKVAKRGQDVALRCDPISGHVSLFWYQQALGQGPEFLTYFQNEAQLDKSGLPSDRFFAERPEGSVSTLKIQRTQQEDSAVYLCASSISGRIYEQYFGPGTRLTVT.

The chain has TRBV6-5 and TRBJ2-5; 12 bases fit TRBD1. Trimming cost V 10 bases and J 6 bases; bases outside gene matches: 12. CDR3 length: 15 residues. CDR1 is MNHEY and CDR2 is SVGAGI in the germline V gene. CDR3 loop: CATTTGTGGLKTQYF. DNA for the CDR3: TGTGCCACGACCACCGGGACAGGGGGCTTGAAGACCCAGTACTTC.

The chain links TRBV2 to TRBJ1-2; D unresolved. Deletions cut 7 bases from V and 8 bases from J, with 20 bases between. This CDR3 contains 14 residues. Germline V gene sequence: CDR1 SNHLY, CDR2 FYNNEI. CDR3 amino acids: CASTLLDVSGGYTF. CDR3 coding DNA: TGTGCCAGCACCCTTCTCGACGTATCGGGAGGCTACACCTTC.

The chain has TRBV5-1 and TRBJ2-4; a weak D match, TRBD2 (5 bases). Trimming took 4 bases from V and 1 from J, leaving 12 bases between them. The CDR3 totals 15 residues. Germline values: CDR1 SGHRS, CDR2 YFSETQ. The CDR3 DNA reads as TGCGCCAGCAGCGGAGGAAGTTCGGCCAAAAACATTCAGTACTTC. It codes for CASSGGSSAKNIQYF.

The chain combines TRBV19 with TRBJ1-2; 7 bases are a match to TRBD1. The CDR3 is 12 residues long. V gave up 6 bases and J gave up 4 bases; unmatched junction bases: 2. The germline gives CDR1 LNHDA, CDR2 SQIVND (reference sequence). Here the CDR3 DNA reads TGTGCCAGTAGCGGGACAGTCTATGGCTACACCTTC. Translated: CASSGTVYGYTF. The whole variable domain, filled in from reference TRBV19 and TRBJ1-2, reads DGGITQSPKYLFRKEGQNVTLSCEQNLNHDAMYWYRQDPGQGLRLIYYSQIVNDFQKGDIAEGYSVSREKKESFPLTVTSAQKNPTAFYLCASSGTVYGYTFGSGTRLTVV.

The V and J genes are TRBV5-1 and TRBJ1-4; D may be TRBD1 (5 bases). V lost 2 bases to trimming and J lost 3 bases, with 11 bases between them. The CDR3 loop spans 15 amino acids. Per the germline V gene, CDR1 is SGHRS and CDR2 is YFSETQ. The CDR3 DNA reads as TGCGCCAGCAGCTTAACAGGAGATTCTAATGAAAAACTGTTTTTT. Protein product: CASSLTGDSNEKLFF.

The chain combines TRBV15 with TRBJ2-5; D is perhaps TRBD1 (6 bases). The ends were cut back, 1 base at V and 5 bases at J, with 14 bases in the middle. The V gene's germline CDR1 is LNHNV and CDR2 YYDKDF (reference sequence). The CDR3 sequence is 15 residues long. CDR3 sequence: CATSRGREQGETQYF. The CDR3 DNA follows: TGTGCCACCAGCAGAGGAAGGGAACAGGGCGAGACCCAGTACTTC.

The chain joins TRBV2 to TRBJ2-7; D possibly corresponds to TRBD1 (6 bases). V was pared by 3 bases and J by 4 bases, with 10 bases between. The CDR3 is 13 amino acids. Per the germline V gene, CDR1 is SNHLY and CDR2 is FYNNEI. CDR3 DNA sequence: TGTGCCAGCAGTGAGGGGGCAGCATACGAGCAGTACTTC. Protein sequence: CASSEGAAYEQYF.

This clone came up once. The chain has TRBV29-1 and TRBJ1-1; no clear D gene. CDR3 length equals 11 residues. V dropped 5 bases and J dropped 7 bases, with 11 bases sitting between them. Germline loops: CDR1 SQVTM, CDR2 ANQGSEA. CDR3 region: CSVKRDGEAFF. DNA for the CDR3: TGCAGCGTTAAACGGGATGGTGAAGCTTTCTTT.

In its sample, this clone was seen a few times. The chain joins TRBV29-1 to TRBJ2-1; the D gene is possibly TRBD2 (7 bases). Between the trimmed V and J ends, which lost 4 bases and 7 bases, there was a span of 20 bases. The CDR3 consists of 15 residues. The germline V gene encodes CDR1 SQVTM and CDR2 ANQGSEA. The CDR3 DNA reads TGCAGCGTTGTGGGGGGGCTAGGTCTCTTGAATGAGCAGTTCTTC. Its protein is CSVVGGLGLLNEQFF.

This sequence joins TRBV7-6 and TRBJ1-2; D may be TRBD1 (5 bases). Trimming removed 5 bases at V and 6 bases at J, with 16 bases between. The CDR3 runs to 14 residues. Germline loops: CDR1 SGHVS, CDR2 FNYEAQ. The CDR3 spells CASSPRSRVDGYTF. DNA of the CDR3: TGTGCCAGCAGCCCCCGGAGCAGGGTGGATGGCTACACCTTC.

This chain connects TRBV9 to TRBJ2-1; 7 bases fit TRBD2. Germline V gives CDR1 SGDLS, CDR2 YYNGEE. The CDR3 totals 15 residues. The junction had 7 bases not matched to a gene; V was cut back by 1 base and J by 6 bases. In DNA form, the CDR3 reads TGTGCCAGCAGCGTATTGGGAGGGACTGGCAATGAGCAGTTCTTC. Translated, it gives CASSVLGGTGNEQFF.

The genes are TRBV27 and TRBJ2-5, with TRBD1 matching over 7 bases. The CDR3 loop spans 13 amino acids. Germline V gene data show CDR1 as MNHEY and CDR2 as SMNVEV (reference sequence). With V trimmed by 9 bases and J by 2 bases, 6 bases remained unmatched. The CDR3 protein is CASPQGPQETQYF. The DNA for the CDR3 is TGTGCCAGTCCACAGGGGCCGCAAGAGACCCAGTACTTC.

This chain connects TRBV4-1 to TRBJ1-4; no clear D gene. Trimming left V 1 base short and J 5 bases short, with 17 bases between. The CDR3 extends over 17 amino acids. Germline-derived CDR1 and CDR2 are MGHRA and YSYEKL. The CDR3 coding sequence is TGCGCCAGCAGCCAAGGTCATCTCAGGTTTCGGAATGAAAAACTGTTTTTT. This codes for CASSQGHLRFRNEKLFF.

The rearrangement joins TRBV5-4 to TRBJ2-1; the match to TRBD1 covers 7 bases. The J segment lost 3 bases and the V segment lost 7 bases, leaving 7 bases of the junction unmatched. Per germline, CDR1 SGHNT and CDR2 YYREEE (reference sequence). The CDR3 length is 14 residues. The CDR3 nucleotides are TGTGCCAGCGTTCGGGACAGACGCTACAATGAGCAGTTCTTC. Its translation is CASVRDRRYNEQFF.

This clone turned up a few times. CDR3 bases: TGTGCCAGCTTCACCACCCGAAGACCTAGCGGGAGCCACGAGCAGTACTTC. Its translation: CASFTTRRPSGSHEQYF. This rearrangement joins TRBV18 to TRBJ2-7; 10 positions match TRBD2. This CDR3 is 17 amino acids long. Germline trimming cut 7 bases from V and 5 bases from J; bases unmatched to any gene: 17. CDR1 is KGHSH, CDR2 LQKENI, per germline.

V and J are TRBV5-5 and TRBJ1-1; D gene unclear. The germline CDR1 and CDR2 sequences are SGHKS and YYEKEE (reference sequence). Trimming left V 0 bases short and J 0 bases short, with 15 bases between. The CDR3 runs to 17 residues. CDR3 DNA sequence: TGTGCCAGCAGCTTGGGGACTTACTCTTCCATGAACACTGAAGCTTTCTTT. The encoded protein is CASSLGTYSSMNTEAFF.